This T cell receptor beta chain stems from a study of tumor-infiltrating lymphocytes in primary liver carcinoma. Study-wide background: Patients comprised men and women whose ages fell between 30 and 69 years.

Taking 20-30 mg of unsorted bulk tissue, the authors co-extracted RNA and DNA. From 400 to 500 ng total RNA, TCR beta cDNA was generated with a primer in the constant region. Investigators got TCR beta libraries out of three nested multiplex PCR rounds, done with slightly modified ARM-PCR. PCR rounds one and two used TRBV1-TRBV30 forward primers with a C-beta reverse primer for around 9 cycles each. TCRdb called the multiplex PCR reads again in MiXCR, with one record for every CDR3 protein. The top ten hold 27% of the sample, which has 85,000 to 100,000 distinct CDR3 sequences, about 70% seen once. This clonotype was found a few times. Compared with germline, one end of the junction differs, possibly owing to a read error. Germline V gene sequence: CDR1 SQVTM, CDR2 ANQGSEA. This CDR3 has 13 residues.

V is TRBV29-1 and J is TRBJ2-1; TRBD2 aligns across 11 bases. The receptor was derived from a man in his forties with primary liver carcinoma and hepatitis B virus infection. The sequencing sample was made of tumor-adjacent normal liver tissue. DNA for the CDR3: TGCACCGGTCTGGGACTAGCGGACAATGGGCAGTTCTTC. Amino acids: CTGLGLADNGQFF.